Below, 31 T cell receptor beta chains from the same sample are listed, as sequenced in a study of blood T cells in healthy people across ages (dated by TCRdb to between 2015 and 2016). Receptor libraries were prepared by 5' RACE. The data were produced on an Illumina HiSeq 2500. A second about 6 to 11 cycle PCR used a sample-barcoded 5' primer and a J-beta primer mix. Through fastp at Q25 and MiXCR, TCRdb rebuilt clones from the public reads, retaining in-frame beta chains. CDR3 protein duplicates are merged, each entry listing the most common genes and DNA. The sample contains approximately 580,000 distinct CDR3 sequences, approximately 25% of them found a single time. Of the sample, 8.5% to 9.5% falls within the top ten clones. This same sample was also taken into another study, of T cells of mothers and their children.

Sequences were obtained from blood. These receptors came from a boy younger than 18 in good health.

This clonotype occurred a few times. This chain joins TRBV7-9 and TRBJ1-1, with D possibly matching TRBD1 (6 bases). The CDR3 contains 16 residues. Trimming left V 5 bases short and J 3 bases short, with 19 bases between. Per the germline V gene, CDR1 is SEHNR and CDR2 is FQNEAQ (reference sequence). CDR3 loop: CASSRWRGGMYTEAFF. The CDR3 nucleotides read TGTGCCAGCAGCCGATGGAGGGGGGGGATGTACACTGAAGCTTTCTTT. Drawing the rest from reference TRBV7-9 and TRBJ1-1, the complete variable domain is DTGVSQNPRHKITKRGQNVTFRCDPISEHNRLYWYRQTLGQGPEFLTYFQNEAQLEKSRLLSDRFSAERPKGSFSTLEIQRTEQGDSAMYLCASSRWRGGMYTEAFFGQGTRLTVV.

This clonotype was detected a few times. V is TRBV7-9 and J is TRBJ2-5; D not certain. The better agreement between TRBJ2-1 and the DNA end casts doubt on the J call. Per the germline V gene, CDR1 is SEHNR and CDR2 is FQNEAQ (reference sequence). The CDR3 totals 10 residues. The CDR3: CASTGNEQFF. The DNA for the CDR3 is TGTGCCAGCACCGGCAATGAGCAGTTCTTC.

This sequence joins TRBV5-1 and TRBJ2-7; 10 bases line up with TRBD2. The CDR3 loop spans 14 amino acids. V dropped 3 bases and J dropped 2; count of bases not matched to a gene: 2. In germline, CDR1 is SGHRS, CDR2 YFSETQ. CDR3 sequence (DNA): TGCGCCAGCAGCTCAACTAGCGGGGCCTACGAGCAGTACTTC. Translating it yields CASSSTSGAYEQYF. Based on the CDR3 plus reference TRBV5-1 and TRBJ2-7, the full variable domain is KAGVTQTPRYLIKTRGQQVTLSCSPISGHRSVSWYQQTPGQGLQFLFEYFSETQRNKGNFPGRFSGRQFSNSRSEMNVSTLELGDSALYLCASSSTSGAYEQYFGPGTRLTVT.

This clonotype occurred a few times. The CDR3 nucleotides are TGTGCCAGCAGTTTTTTTCTAGGGGATGAAGCTTTCTTT. It encodes CASSFFLGDEAFF. V gene TRBV27 combines with J gene TRBJ1-1, with D possibly TRBD1 on 5 matching bases. The V gene's germline CDR1 is MNHEY and CDR2 SMNVEV (reference sequence). This CDR3 has 13 amino acids. V was trimmed by 3 bases and J by 7 bases, leaving 12 bases between them.

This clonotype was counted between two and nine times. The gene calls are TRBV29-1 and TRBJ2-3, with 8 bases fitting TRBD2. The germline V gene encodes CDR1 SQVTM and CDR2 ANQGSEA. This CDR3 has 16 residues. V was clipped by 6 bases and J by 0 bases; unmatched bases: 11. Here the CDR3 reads CSVALWASGSTDTQYF. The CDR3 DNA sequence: TGCAGCGTCGCACTCTGGGCTAGCGGGAGCACAGATACGCAGTATTTT.

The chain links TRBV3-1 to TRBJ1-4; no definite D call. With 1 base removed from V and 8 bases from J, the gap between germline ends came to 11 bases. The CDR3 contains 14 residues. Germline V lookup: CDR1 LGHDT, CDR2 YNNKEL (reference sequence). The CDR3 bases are TGTGCCAGCAGCCAAGGTTTGTGGTCCGAAAAACTGTTTTTT. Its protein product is CASSQGLWSEKLFF.

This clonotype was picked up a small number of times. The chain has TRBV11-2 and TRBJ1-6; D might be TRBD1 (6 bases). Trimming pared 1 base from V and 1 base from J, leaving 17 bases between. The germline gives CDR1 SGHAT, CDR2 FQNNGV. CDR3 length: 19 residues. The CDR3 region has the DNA TGTGCCAGCAGCTTAGGTCGACAGGTCTCGAGGTCCTATAATTCACCCCTCCACTTT. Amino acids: CASSLGRQVSRSYNSPLHF. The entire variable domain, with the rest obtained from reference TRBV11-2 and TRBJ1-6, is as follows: EAGVAQSPRYKIIEKRQSVAFWCNPISGHATLYWYQQILGQGPKLLIQFQNNGVVDDSQLPKDRFSAERLKGVDSTLKIQPAKLEDSAVYLCASSLGRQVSRSYNSPLHFGNGTRLTVT.

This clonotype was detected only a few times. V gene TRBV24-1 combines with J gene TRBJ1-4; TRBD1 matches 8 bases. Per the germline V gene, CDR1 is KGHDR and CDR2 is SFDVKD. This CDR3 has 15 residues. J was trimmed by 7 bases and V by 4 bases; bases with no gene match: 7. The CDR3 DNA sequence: TGTGCCACCAGTGAATTTGACAGGGGTGGTGAAAAACTGTTTTTT. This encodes CATSEFDRGGEKLFF.

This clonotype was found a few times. In nucleotides, the CDR3 is TGCAGCGTTAAGGGGGCGGAAAACATTCAGTACTTC. This encodes CSVKGAENIQYF. V and J are TRBV29-1 and TRBJ2-4; 7 nucleotides match TRBD1. The length of the CDR3 is 12 residues. In germline, CDR1 is SQVTM, CDR2 ANQGSEA. V lost 5 bases to trimming and J lost 5 bases; unmatched junction nucleotides: 3.

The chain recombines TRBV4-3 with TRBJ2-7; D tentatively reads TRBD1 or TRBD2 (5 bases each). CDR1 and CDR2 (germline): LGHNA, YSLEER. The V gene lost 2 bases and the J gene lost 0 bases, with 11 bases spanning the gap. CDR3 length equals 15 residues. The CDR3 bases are TGCGCCAGCAGCCAAACCTTTGGGGGCTCCTACGAGCAGTACTTC. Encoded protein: CASSQTFGGSYEQYF.

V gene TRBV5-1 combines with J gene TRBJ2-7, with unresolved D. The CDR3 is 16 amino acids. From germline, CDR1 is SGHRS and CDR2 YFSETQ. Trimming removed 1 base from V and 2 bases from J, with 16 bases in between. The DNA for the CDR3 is TGCGCCAGCAGCTTGTCCAGTGGTCAAATTACCTACGAGCAGTACTTC. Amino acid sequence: CASSLSSGQITYEQYF.

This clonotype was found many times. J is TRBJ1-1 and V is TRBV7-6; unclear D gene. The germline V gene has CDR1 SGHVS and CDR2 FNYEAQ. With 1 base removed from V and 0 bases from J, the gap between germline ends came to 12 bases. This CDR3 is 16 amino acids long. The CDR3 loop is CASSLGALRVNTEAFF. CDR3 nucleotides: TGTGCCAGCAGCTTAGGAGCTCTAAGGGTGAACACTGAAGCTTTCTTT.

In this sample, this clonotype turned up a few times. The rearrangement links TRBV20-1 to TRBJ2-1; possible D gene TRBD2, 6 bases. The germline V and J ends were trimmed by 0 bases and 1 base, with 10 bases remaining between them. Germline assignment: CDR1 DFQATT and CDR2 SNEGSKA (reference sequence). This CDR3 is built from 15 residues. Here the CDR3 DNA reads TGCAGTGCTAGAGACCCCCTAGCGTCCTACAATGAGCAGTTCTTC. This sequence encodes CSARDPLASYNEQFF.

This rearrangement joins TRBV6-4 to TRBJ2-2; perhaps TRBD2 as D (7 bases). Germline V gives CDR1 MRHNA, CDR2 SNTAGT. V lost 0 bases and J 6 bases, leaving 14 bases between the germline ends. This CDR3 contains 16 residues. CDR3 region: CASSDSGGADAGELFF. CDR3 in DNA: TGTGCCAGCAGTGACTCGGGGGGGGCTGACGCCGGGGAGCTGTTTTTT.

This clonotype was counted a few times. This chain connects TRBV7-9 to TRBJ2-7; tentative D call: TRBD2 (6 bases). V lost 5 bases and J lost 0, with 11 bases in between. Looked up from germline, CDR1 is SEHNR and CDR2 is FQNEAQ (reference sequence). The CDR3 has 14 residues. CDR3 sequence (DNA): TGTGCCAGCAGCAGGGACTTGAGCTCCTACGAGCAGTACTTC. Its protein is CASSRDLSSYEQYF.

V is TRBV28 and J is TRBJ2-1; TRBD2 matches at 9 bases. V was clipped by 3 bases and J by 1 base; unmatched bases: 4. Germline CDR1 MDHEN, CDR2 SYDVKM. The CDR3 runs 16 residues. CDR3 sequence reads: CASSFRGRGSYNEQFF. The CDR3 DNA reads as TGTGCCAGCAGTTTTCGCGGGAGGGGGTCCTACAATGAGCAGTTCTTC.

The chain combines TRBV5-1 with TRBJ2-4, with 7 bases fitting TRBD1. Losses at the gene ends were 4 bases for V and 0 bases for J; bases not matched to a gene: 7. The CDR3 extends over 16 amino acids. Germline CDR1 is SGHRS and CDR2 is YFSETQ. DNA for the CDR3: TGCGCCAGCAGCCAAGGGACAGAACTAGCCAAAAACATTCAGTACTTC. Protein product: CASSQGTELAKNIQYF. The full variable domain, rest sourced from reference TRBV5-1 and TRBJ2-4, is KAGVTQTPRYLIKTRGQQVTLSCSPISGHRSVSWYQQTPGQGLQFLFEYFSETQRNKGNFPGRFSGRQFSNSRSEMNVSTLELGDSALYLCASSQGTELAKNIQYFGAGTRLSVL.

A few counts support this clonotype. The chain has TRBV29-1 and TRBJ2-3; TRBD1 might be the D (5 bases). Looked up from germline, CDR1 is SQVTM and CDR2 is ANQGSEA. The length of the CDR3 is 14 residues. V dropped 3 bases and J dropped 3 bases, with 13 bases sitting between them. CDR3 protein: CSVDGHQGTDTQYF. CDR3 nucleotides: TGCAGCGTTGATGGACACCAAGGGACAGATACGCAGTATTTT.

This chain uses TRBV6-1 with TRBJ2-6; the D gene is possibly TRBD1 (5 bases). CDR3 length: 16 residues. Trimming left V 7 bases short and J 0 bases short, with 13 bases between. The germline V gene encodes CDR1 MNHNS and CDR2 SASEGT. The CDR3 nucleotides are TGTGCCAGCATCCTAGGACATCTCTCTGGGGCCAACGTCCTGACTTTC. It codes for CASILGHLSGANVLTF.

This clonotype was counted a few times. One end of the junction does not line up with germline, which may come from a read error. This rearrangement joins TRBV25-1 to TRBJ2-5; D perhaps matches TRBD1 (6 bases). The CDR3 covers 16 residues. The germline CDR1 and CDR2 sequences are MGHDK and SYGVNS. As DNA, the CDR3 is TGTGCCAGCAGCGCCTCCGGACAGACGAGACAAGGGACCCAGTACTTC. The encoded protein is CASSASGQTRQGTQYF.

The DNA of the CDR3 is TGTGCCAGCAGTTACTCGTGGGCCAGGGGGAGCACTGAAGCTTTCTTT. Translating gives CASSYSWARGSTEAFF. The chain combines TRBV6-2 or TRBV6-3 with TRBJ1-1, with TRBD1 matching over 7 bases. This CDR3 has 16 amino acids. In germline, CDR1 is MNHEY, CDR2 SVGEGT. The ends lost 0 bases at V and 4 bases at J; junction bases unmatched: 8.

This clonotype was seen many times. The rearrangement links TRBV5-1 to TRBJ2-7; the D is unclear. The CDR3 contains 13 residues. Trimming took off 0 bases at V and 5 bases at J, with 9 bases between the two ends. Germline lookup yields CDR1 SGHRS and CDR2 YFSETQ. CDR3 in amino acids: CASSLGLQDEQYF. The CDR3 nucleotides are TGCGCCAGCAGCTTGGGACTCCAGGACGAGCAGTACTTC.

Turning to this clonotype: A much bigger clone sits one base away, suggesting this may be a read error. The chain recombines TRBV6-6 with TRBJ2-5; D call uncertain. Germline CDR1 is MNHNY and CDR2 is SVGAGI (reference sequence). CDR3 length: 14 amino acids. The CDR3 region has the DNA TGTGCCAGCAGTGGACCGCCTAGGGTAGAGACCCTGTACTTC. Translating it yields CASSGPPRVETLYF.

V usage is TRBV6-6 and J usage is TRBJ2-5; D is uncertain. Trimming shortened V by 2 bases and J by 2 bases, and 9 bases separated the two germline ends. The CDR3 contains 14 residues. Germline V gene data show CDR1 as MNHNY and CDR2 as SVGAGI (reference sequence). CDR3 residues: CASSYNLPQETQYF. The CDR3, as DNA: TGTGCCAGCAGTTACAATTTACCTCAAGAGACCCAGTACTTC.

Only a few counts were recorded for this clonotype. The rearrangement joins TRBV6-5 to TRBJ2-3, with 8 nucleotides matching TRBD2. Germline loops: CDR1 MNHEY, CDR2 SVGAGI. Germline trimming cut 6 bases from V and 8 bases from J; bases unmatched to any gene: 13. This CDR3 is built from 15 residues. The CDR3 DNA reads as TGTGCCAGCAGCCCGGGACTAGATGGAGCAGGTACGCAGTATTTT. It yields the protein CASSPGLDGAGTQYF.

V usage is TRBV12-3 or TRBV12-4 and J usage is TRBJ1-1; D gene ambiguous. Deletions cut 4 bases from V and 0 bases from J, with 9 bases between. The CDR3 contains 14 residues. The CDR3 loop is CASSSTPVNTEAFF. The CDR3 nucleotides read TGTGCCAGCAGTTCCACGCCGGTGAACACTGAAGCTTTCTTT.

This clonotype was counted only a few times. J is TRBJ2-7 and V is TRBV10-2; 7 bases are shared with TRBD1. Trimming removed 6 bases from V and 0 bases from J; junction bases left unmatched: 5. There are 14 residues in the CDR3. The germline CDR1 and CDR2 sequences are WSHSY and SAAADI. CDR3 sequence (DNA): TGCGCCAGCAGGGACACAGGGGTCTCCTACGAGCAGTACTTC. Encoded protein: CASRDTGVSYEQYF.

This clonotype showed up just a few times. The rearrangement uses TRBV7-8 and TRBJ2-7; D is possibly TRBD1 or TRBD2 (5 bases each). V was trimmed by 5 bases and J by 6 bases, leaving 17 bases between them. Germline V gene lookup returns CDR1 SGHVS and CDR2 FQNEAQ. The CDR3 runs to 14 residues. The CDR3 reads CASSGTGIGLEQYF. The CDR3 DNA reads TGTGCCAGCAGCGGGACCGGGATCGGGCTCGAGCAGTACTTC.

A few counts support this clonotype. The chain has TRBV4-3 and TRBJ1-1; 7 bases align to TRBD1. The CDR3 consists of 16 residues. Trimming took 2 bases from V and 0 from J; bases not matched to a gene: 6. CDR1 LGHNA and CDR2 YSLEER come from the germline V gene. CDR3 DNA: TGCGCCAGCAGCCAAATTCAGGGGGGGATGAACACTGAAGCTTTCTTT. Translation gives CASSQIQGGMNTEAFF.

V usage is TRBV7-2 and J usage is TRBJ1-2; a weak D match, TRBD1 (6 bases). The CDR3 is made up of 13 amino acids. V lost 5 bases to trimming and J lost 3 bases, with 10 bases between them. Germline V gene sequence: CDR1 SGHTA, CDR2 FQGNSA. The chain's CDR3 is CASSPDSYYGYTF. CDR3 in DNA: TGTGCCAGCAGCCCGGACAGCTACTATGGCTACACCTTC.

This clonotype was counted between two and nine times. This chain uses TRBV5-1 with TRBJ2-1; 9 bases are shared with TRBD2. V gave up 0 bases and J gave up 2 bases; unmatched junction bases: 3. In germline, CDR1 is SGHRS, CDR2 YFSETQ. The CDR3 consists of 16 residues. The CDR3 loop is CASSLVSSGAYNEQFF. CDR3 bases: TGCGCCAGCAGCTTGGTTTCTAGCGGGGCCTACAATGAGCAGTTCTTC.